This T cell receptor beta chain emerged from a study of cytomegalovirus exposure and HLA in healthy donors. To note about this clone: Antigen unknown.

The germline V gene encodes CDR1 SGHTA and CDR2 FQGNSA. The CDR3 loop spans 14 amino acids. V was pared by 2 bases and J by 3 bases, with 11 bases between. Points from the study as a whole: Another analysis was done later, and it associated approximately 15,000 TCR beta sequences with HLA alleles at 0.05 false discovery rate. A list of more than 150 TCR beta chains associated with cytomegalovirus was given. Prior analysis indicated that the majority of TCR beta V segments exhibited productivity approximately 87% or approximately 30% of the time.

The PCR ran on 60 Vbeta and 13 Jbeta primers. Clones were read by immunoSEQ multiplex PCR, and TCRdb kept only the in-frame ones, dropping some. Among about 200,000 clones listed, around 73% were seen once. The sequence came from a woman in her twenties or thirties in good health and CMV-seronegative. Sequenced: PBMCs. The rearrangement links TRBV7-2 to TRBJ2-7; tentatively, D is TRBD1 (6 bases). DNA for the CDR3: TGTGCCAGCAGCTTAAGAGAGGGGGACTACGAGCAGTACTTC. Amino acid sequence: CASSLREGDYEQYF. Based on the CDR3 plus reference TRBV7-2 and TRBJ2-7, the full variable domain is GAGVSQSPSNKVTEKGKDVELRCDPISGHTALYWYRQSLGQGLEFLIYFQGNSAPDKSGLPSDRFSAERTGGSVSTLTIQRTQQEDSAVYLCASSLREGDYEQYFGPGTRLTVT.